Below, 26 T cell receptor beta chains from the same sample are listed, as sequenced in a study of cytotoxic CD8 clonotypes in ibrutinib-treated CLL. Repertoires were generated with immunoSEQ multiplex PCR, while TCRdb's copy carries only in-frame clones and drops some. Of just over 200,000 clones listed, 60% to 80% are singletons. The sequencing here drew on PBMCs, taken after 12 months of ibrutinib treatment. All receptors derive from a human donor with chronic lymphocytic leukemia.

The gene calls are TRBV6-4 and TRBJ1-3; no firm D call. V lost 6 bases to trimming and J lost 3 bases, with 12 bases between them. Germline loops: CDR1 MRHNA, CDR2 SNTAGT. The CDR3 loop spans 14 amino acids. The CDR3 nucleotides are TGTGCCAGCAGCCCCCCAAGGTTTGGAAACACCATATATTTT. Translated: CASSPPRFGNTIYF.

V usage is TRBV7-9 and J usage is TRBJ1-2; no reliable D call. This CDR3 is 14 amino acids long. V lost 4 bases to trimming and J lost 2 bases, with 11 bases between them. Germline V gives CDR1 SEHNR, CDR2 FQNEAQ (reference sequence). For the CDR3, the DNA is TGTGCCAGCAGCTCCTGGGAGAGGAACTATGGCTACACCTTC. Translating gives CASSSWERNYGYTF.

This clone came up a few times. DNA of the CDR3: TGCGCCAGCAGTCCGGACGGCATAGCTGAAGCTTTCTTT. It encodes CASSPDGIAEAFF. V is TRBV10-1 and J is TRBJ1-1; D unclear. This CDR3 is 13 amino acids long. Between the trimmed V and J ends, which lost 5 bases and 6 bases, there was a span of 13 bases. Germline V gene sequence: CDR1 WNHNN, CDR2 SYGVQD (reference sequence).

The chain couples TRBV7-9 to TRBJ2-7; D may be TRBD2 (6 bases). The V and J ends lost 2 bases and 5 bases respectively, with 10 bases between them. CDR1 is SEHNR, CDR2 FQNEAQ, per germline (reference sequence). The CDR3 is 13 residues long. In DNA, the CDR3 is TGTGCCAGCAGCTTACGGCGGGGTGACGAGCAGTACTTC. The encoded protein is CASSLRRGDEQYF.

CDR3 DNA sequence: TGCAGTATAAGAGCGGTCTATGGCTACACCTTC. Its translation: CSIRAVYGYTF. This chain links TRBV20-1 with TRBJ1-2, with D unresolved. The V end lost 8 bases, the J end lost 4 bases, and 11 bases lay between the germline ends. The CDR3 is 11 residues long. Germline V gene sequence: CDR1 DFQATT, CDR2 SNEGSKA (reference sequence).

This clone was found once. The V and J genes are TRBV7-3 and TRBJ1-2, with TRBD1 matching 12 bases. Germline assignment: CDR1 SGHTA and CDR2 FQGTGA. V lost 4 bases and J lost 8; bases outside the gene matches: 8. The length of the CDR3 is 15 residues. The CDR3 region is CASSSQGQGARGYTF. DNA of the CDR3: TGTGCCAGCAGCTCCCAGGGACAGGGGGCGCGGGGCTACACCTTC.

The chain uses TRBV4-2 and TRBJ1-3, with D unresolved. Looked up from germline, CDR1 is LGHNA and CDR2 is YNFKEQ. The CDR3 totals 15 residues. The ends were cut back, 1 base at V and 0 bases at J, with 7 bases in the middle. The CDR3 is CASSQGQASGNTIYF. The CDR3 nucleotides read TGTGCCAGCAGCCAAGGGCAGGCCTCTGGAAACACCATATATTTT.

V gene TRBV19 combines with J gene TRBJ1-5; D not resolved. V gave up 4 bases and J gave up 5 bases, with 12 bases separating them. The CDR3 has 14 residues. Germline CDR1 and CDR2: LNHDA and SQIVND (reference sequence). The CDR3 region is CASSKESQDQPQHF. CDR3 nucleotide sequence: TGTGCCAGTAGTAAAGAGTCCCAGGATCAGCCCCAGCATTTT.

The chain uses TRBV10-3 and TRBJ1-3; no clear D. The germline V gene has CDR1 ENHRY and CDR2 SYGVKD. This CDR3 has 14 amino acids. V lost 1 base and J lost 9, with 13 bases in between. The DNA for the CDR3 is TGTGCCATCAGTGAGTTCACGGCTCGAGGCACCATATATTTT. Its translation is CAISEFTARGTIYF.

This chain links TRBV7-9 with TRBJ1-5, with 12 nucleotides matching TRBD1. CDR3 length: 16 amino acids. Trimming removed 5 bases from V and 2 bases from J; junction bases left unmatched: 4. Per the germline V gene, CDR1 is SEHNR and CDR2 is FQNEAQ (reference sequence). The CDR3 region has the DNA TGTGCCAGCAGCCGGGACAGGGGGCCGGGCAATCAGCCCCAGCATTTT. Encoded protein: CASSRDRGPGNQPQHF.

This chain links TRBV5-6 with TRBJ2-7; TRBD2 is a possible D gene (6 bases). Per the germline V gene, CDR1 is SGHDT and CDR2 is YYEEEE. The CDR3 is 14 residues long. V was clipped by 4 bases and J by 5 bases, with 16 bases between them. The CDR3 loop is CASSADGGPDEQYF. CDR3 DNA sequence: TGTGCCAGCAGCGCGGACGGGGGACCCGACGAGCAGTACTTC.

This clone has a handful of counts. The CDR3 nucleotides read TGTGCCGGACGGACAGGACAAGAGACCCAGTACTTC. This gives the protein CAGRTGQETQYF. The genes are TRBV28 and TRBJ2-5; 7 positions match TRBD1. CDR3 length: 12 residues. V shed 11 bases, J shed 2 bases, and the junction held 5 bases outside the gene matches. Per germline, CDR1 MDHEN and CDR2 SYDVKM.

The rearrangement links TRBV28 to TRBJ2-7; 9 nucleotides align to TRBD1. V gave up 8 bases and J gave up 2 bases; unmatched junction bases: 4. There are 13 residues in the CDR3. Germline V gives CDR1 MDHEN, CDR2 SYDVKM. The CDR3 spells CASRDRATYEQYF. In DNA form, the CDR3 reads TGTGCCAGCCGGGACAGGGCTACCTACGAGCAGTACTTC.

This clone was seen only a few times. The CDR3, as DNA: TGTGCCAGCAGGAGGGACGGGGGGGCCCAGTACTTC. Amino acids: CASRRDGGAQYF. The rearrangement links TRBV28 to TRBJ2-5; the match to TRBD2 covers 8 bases. The CDR3 runs 12 residues. V gave up 6 bases and J gave up 9 bases; unmatched junction bases: 6. Germline V gene lookup returns CDR1 MDHEN and CDR2 SYDVKM.

In its sample, this clone was seen once. The sample has other DNA sequences that encode this CDR3 too. J is TRBJ1-5 and V is TRBV7-2, with TRBD1 as a possible D gene (6 bases). Trimming stripped 3 bases from V and 4 bases from J, with 13 bases between. CDR3 size: 15 residues. Germline CDR1 reads SGHTA; CDR2 reads FQGNSA. CDR3 loop: CASSLGGPGNQPQHF. The CDR3 coding sequence is TGTGCCAGCAGCTTGGGGGGCCCTGGAAATCAGCCCCAGCATTTT.

This chain connects TRBV9 to TRBJ1-6, with 7 bases lining up with TRBD1. Germline-derived CDR1 and CDR2 are SGDLS and YYNGEE. The CDR3 contains 14 residues. V dropped 4 bases and J dropped 7; count of bases not matched to a gene: 5. The DNA for the CDR3 is TGTGCCAGCAGCCTCCGACAGGGCAATTCACCCCTCCACTTT. Translated: CASSLRQGNSPLHF. The full variable domain, completed using reference TRBV9 and TRBJ1-6, is DSGVTQTPKHLITATGQRVTLRCSPRSGDLSVYWYQQSLDQGLQFLIQYYNGEERAKGNILERFSAQQFPDLHSELNLSSLELGDSALYFCASSLRQGNSPLHFGNGTRLTVT.

Remarks on this clone: The junction differs from germline at one of its ends, possibly a read error. The V gene is TRBV18, the J gene TRBJ2-7; a weak D match, TRBD2 (6 bases). The CDR3 covers 12 residues. Looked up from germline, CDR1 is KGHSH and CDR2 is LQKENI. CDR3 DNA: TGTGCCAGCTCACCAAACGGACTACTGGTGGTCTTC. Translation: CASSPNGLLVVF. Using reference TRBV18 and TRBJ2-7 for the parts outside the CDR3, the full variable domain is NAGVMQNPRHLVRRRGQEARLRCSPMKGHSHVYWYRQLPEEGLKFMVYLQKENIIDESGMPKERFSAEFPKEGPSILRIQQVVRGDSAAYFCASSPNGLLVVFGPGTRLTVT.

In this sample, this clone turned up once. The chain recombines TRBV2 with TRBJ1-1; perhaps TRBD1 as D (5 bases). This CDR3 has 15 amino acids. Germline CDR1 SNHLY, CDR2 FYNNEI. V was clipped by 0 bases and J by 8 bases, with 16 bases between them. CDR3 protein: CASSEARAPTVEAFF. Written as DNA, the CDR3 is TGTGCCAGCAGTGAAGCGAGGGCTCCGACAGTCGAAGCTTTCTTT.

CDR3 bases: TGTGCCAGTAGTATGGGAGGGACCCCAGGGTACGAGCAGTACTTC. This codes for CASSMGGTPGYEQYF. The chain recombines TRBV19 with TRBJ2-7, with 7 bases lining up with TRBD2. J gave up 4 bases and V 3 bases, and 9 bases lay outside the gene matches. Germline V gives CDR1 LNHDA, CDR2 SQIVND (reference sequence). This CDR3 comprises 15 residues.

DNA for the CDR3: TGTGCCAGCTCGCCTAGAGAAGGTCAGCCTTTTACATATAATGAGCAGTTCTTC. Protein: CASSPREGQPFTYNEQFF. The gene calls are TRBV18 and TRBJ2-1; unclear D gene. Looked up from germline, CDR1 is KGHSH and CDR2 is LQKENI. The CDR3 loop spans 18 amino acids. Trimming took 6 bases from V and 7 from J, leaving 28 bases between them.

The V call is TRBV30, the J call TRBJ2-7; 9 positions agree with TRBD2. Germline V CDR1 and CDR2: GTSNPN, SVGIG (reference sequence). Trimming took 2 bases from V and 0 from J; bases not matched to a gene: 2. The CDR3 length is 14 residues. This CDR3 is CAWSRTSASYEQYF. CDR3 DNA: TGTGCCTGGAGTCGGACTAGCGCCTCCTACGAGCAGTACTTC.

The rearrangement joins TRBV5-1 to TRBJ2-3; 10 nucleotides agree with TRBD2. This CDR3 is built from 17 residues. Germline V gene data show CDR1 as SGHRS and CDR2 as YFSETQ. The trim removed 2 bases at V and 6 bases at J, leaving 12 bases unmatched. The CDR3: CASSFQSGRAVGDTQYF. The CDR3 nucleotides read TGCGCCAGCAGCTTCCAGAGCGGGAGGGCCGTCGGTGATACGCAGTATTTT. The full variable domain, in which reference TRBV5-1 and TRBJ2-3 provide the parts outside the CDR3, is KAGVTQTPRYLIKTRGQQVTLSCSPISGHRSVSWYQQTPGQGLQFLFEYFSETQRNKGNFPGRFSGRQFSNSRSEMNVSTLELGDSALYLCASSFQSGRAVGDTQYFGPGTRLTVL.

V is TRBV6-1 and J is TRBJ1-1, with D perhaps TRBD1 (6 bases). Per germline, CDR1 MNHNS and CDR2 SASEGT. CDR3 length: 13 amino acids. V was pared by 7 bases and J by 2 bases, with 11 bases between. The CDR3 nucleotides read TGTGCCAGCACGCACAGGGCAAACACTGAAGCTTTCTTT. Translating it yields CASTHRANTEAFF.

This clone was picked up one time. The chain carries TRBV28 and TRBJ2-7; 7 bases line up with TRBD1. After removal of 5 bases from V and 0 bases from J, the junction contained 4 bases not matched to a gene. CDR1 is MDHEN and CDR2 is SYDVKM in the germline V gene. The CDR3 length is 14 residues. Here the CDR3 reads CASSRQGNSYEQYF. CDR3 coding DNA: TGTGCCAGCAGTCGACAGGGAAACTCCTACGAGCAGTACTTC.

This clone was detected only a few times. The chain joins TRBV6-5 to TRBJ1-5, with D uncertain. The germline CDR1 and CDR2 sequences are MNHEY and SVGAGI. The V end lost 4 bases, the J end lost 5 bases, and 9 bases lay between the germline ends. The CDR3 has 13 amino acids. The CDR3: CASSSRTHQPQHF. CDR3 sequence (DNA): TGTGCCAGCAGTTCCCGGACCCATCAGCCCCAGCATTTT.

This rearrangement joins TRBV2 to TRBJ2-2; D gene unclear. The CDR3 is made up of 16 amino acids. CDR1 is SNHLY and CDR2 is FYNNEI in the germline V gene. V lost 5 bases, J lost 1 base, and 14 bases lay in between. DNA of the CDR3: TGTGCCAGCAGTCCCTTCTTTACAAGGAACACCGGGGAGCTGTTTTTT. Translated: CASSPFFTRNTGELFF.